Sequencing of this T cell receptor (beta chain) was carried out in a study of identical twins. TCRdb re-derived calls from the 5' RACE reads in MiXCR, one entry per CDR3 protein. The data contain some 500,000 distinct CDR3 sequences, roughly an eighth of them seen just once; the ten biggest clones take up approximately 1%. V was pared by 3 bases and J by 5 bases, with 7 bases between. Germline CDR1 is LGHDT and CDR2 is YNNKEL (reference sequence). CDR3 length: 13 residues. Another study also made use of these data, one on yellow fever vaccine responses in identical twins. That source adds: Reportedly, twins' vaccine T cell responses looked partly convergent and partly personalized.

The TCR originated in a woman in her late teens or twenties in good health. The sequenced sample was CD4+ T cells sorted from blood. The rearrangement joins TRBV3-1 to TRBJ1-4; no firm D call. CDR3 sequence (DNA): TGTGCCAGCAGCCAGCACGGGAATGAAAAACTGTTTTTT. This sequence encodes CASSQHGNEKLFF.